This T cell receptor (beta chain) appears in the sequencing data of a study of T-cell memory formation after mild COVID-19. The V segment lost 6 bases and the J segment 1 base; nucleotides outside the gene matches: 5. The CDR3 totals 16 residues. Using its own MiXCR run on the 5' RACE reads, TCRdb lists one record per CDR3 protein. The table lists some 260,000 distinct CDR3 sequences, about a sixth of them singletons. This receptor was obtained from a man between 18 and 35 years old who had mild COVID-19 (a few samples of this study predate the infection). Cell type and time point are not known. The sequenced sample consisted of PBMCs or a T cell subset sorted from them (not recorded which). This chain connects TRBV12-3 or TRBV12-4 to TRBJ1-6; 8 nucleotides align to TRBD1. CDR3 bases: TGTGCCAGCAGGTCAGGGGGCTGGTCCTATAATTCACCCCTCCACTTT. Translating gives CASRSGGWSYNSPLHF.